This passage covers 29 T cell receptor beta chains from one sample sequenced in a study of T cell changes during pregnancy in multiple sclerosis. Method: immunoSEQ multiplex PCR; TCRdb's copy keeps in-frame clones and lacks some. The profile shows 70,000 to 90,000 clones, over 80% of them singletons. Sequences were derived from PBMCs, sampled in the first trimester of pregnancy. The receptors were sampled from a female donor in good health, serving as a control in a pregnancy study. Some clones in this sample may be carry-over from other donors' samples.

In nucleotides, the CDR3 is TGCGCCAGCAGCCTATATCCTTCCGGACAGGGGAACACCGGGGAGCTGTTTTTT. Translated, it gives CASSLYPSGQGNTGELFF. The chain carries TRBV4-1 and TRBJ2-2; 8 bases are shared with TRBD1. The germline V gene encodes CDR1 MGHRA and CDR2 YSYEKL. Unmatched junction bases numbered 11, after V lost 4 bases and J lost 1 base. The CDR3 extends over 18 amino acids.

This chain connects TRBV7-8 to TRBJ2-7, with 10 bases lining up with TRBD2. Germline assignment: CDR1 SGHVS and CDR2 FQNEAQ. The trim removed 5 bases at V and 5 bases at J, leaving 9 bases unmatched. CDR3 length: 15 amino acids. The CDR3: CASSTGTSDSHEQYF. The CDR3 coding sequence is TGTGCCAGCAGCACCGGGACTAGCGATTCCCACGAGCAGTACTTC.

The V and J genes are TRBV15 and TRBJ1-1; 12 positions match TRBD1. CDR1 LNHNV and CDR2 YYDKDF come from the germline V gene (reference sequence). The CDR3 is 15 amino acids. Losses at the gene ends were 5 bases for V and 7 bases for J; bases not matched to a gene: 8. The CDR3 is CATSPGTGGAFEAFF. For the CDR3, the DNA is TGTGCCACCAGCCCCGGGACAGGGGGCGCGTTTGAAGCTTTCTTT.

The rearrangement links TRBV7-9 to TRBJ2-5; no firm D call. The CDR3 sequence is 14 residues long. Trimming took off 4 bases at V and 4 bases at J, with 13 bases between the two ends. Germline loops: CDR1 SEHNR, CDR2 FQNEAQ (reference sequence). The CDR3 DNA follows: TGTGCCAGCAGCTCAAAGAAGGAGCCAGAGACCCAGTACTTC. Protein sequence: CASSSKKEPETQYF.

The J gene is TRBJ2-1, the V gene TRBV6-1, with D possibly being TRBD2 (6 bases). CDR1 and CDR2 from the germline V gene are MNHNS and SASEGT. Trimming stripped 3 bases from V and 8 bases from J, with 17 bases between. The CDR3 sequence is 15 residues long. CDR3 amino acids: CASSDRRDGKDEQFF. Written as DNA, the CDR3 is TGTGCCAGCAGTGATAGGCGGGATGGAAAGGATGAGCAGTTCTTC.

A single count supports this clone. The chain couples TRBV9 to TRBJ1-3; D not resolved. Per the germline V gene, CDR1 is SGDLS and CDR2 is YYNGEE. V was clipped by 3 bases and J by 2 bases, with 9 bases between them. The CDR3 extends over 14 amino acids. The CDR3: CASSAELAGNTIYF. The CDR3 DNA is TGTGCCAGCAGCGCAGAGCTAGCTGGAAACACCATATATTTT.

The genes are TRBV6-4 and TRBJ2-6; the D is unclear. The CDR3 contains 18 residues. The germline V gene has CDR1 MRHNA and CDR2 SNTAGT. Trimming removed 5 bases from V and 5 bases from J, with 22 bases in between. For the CDR3, the DNA is TGTGCCAGCAGTCATTTGTACTCACGACAAAGTCGGGCCAACGTCCTGACTTTC. It specifies CASSHLYSRQSRANVLTF.

The chain employs TRBV7-6 and TRBJ2-7, with TRBD2 identical over 7 bases. Germline assignment: CDR1 SGHVS and CDR2 FNYEAQ. J was trimmed by 5 bases and V by 4 bases; bases with no gene match: 11. The CDR3 spans 15 residues. Here the CDR3 reads CASSSFTSADHEQYF. DNA for the CDR3: TGTGCCAGCAGCTCTTTTACTAGCGCCGATCACGAGCAGTACTTC.

The chain uses TRBV28 and TRBJ2-3; 8 bases match TRBD2. Germline CDR1 MDHEN, CDR2 SYDVKM. V shed 4 bases, J shed 6 bases, and the junction held 12 bases outside the gene matches. CDR3 length equals 16 residues. The CDR3 is CASSSPGGERVDTQYF. The CDR3 DNA follows: TGTGCCAGCAGTTCCCCGGGGGGGGAGAGGGTGGATACGCAGTATTTT.

This chain uses TRBV7-6 with TRBJ2-2; 11 positions agree with TRBD1. The germline gives CDR1 SGHVS, CDR2 FNYEAQ. Unmatched junction bases numbered 1, after V lost 1 base and J lost 6 bases. This CDR3 has 15 residues. CDR3 coding DNA: TGTGCCAGCAGCTTAGGGACAGGGGGCCCCGGGGAGCTGTTTTTT. It encodes CASSLGTGGPGELFF.

The gene calls are TRBV27 and TRBJ2-7; possible D gene TRBD1, 6 bases. From germline, CDR1 is MNHEY and CDR2 SMNVEV (reference sequence). The length of the CDR3 is 14 residues. V was cut by 5 bases and J by 4 bases, with 15 bases left in between. In DNA, the CDR3 is TGTGCCAGCAGTCTAAGACAGGATCAATACGAGCAGTACTTC. Amino acid sequence: CASSLRQDQYEQYF.

In DNA, the CDR3 is TGCAGCGTTGAAGGGGTTTTGGGTAGGGGCGGCTACGAGCAGTACTTC. Translation: CSVEGVLGRGGYEQYF. The V and J genes are TRBV29-1 and TRBJ2-7; D is possibly TRBD1 (5 bases). The CDR3 contains 16 residues. The V end lost 1 base, the J end lost 3 bases, and 19 bases lay between the germline ends. Germline-derived CDR1 and CDR2 are SQVTM and ANQGSEA.

The chain couples TRBV19 to TRBJ2-5; possibly TRBD1 for D (6 bases). There are 13 residues in the CDR3. Germline V CDR1 and CDR2: LNHDA, SQIVND (reference sequence). CDR3: CASQGNFQETQYF. As DNA, the CDR3 is TGTGCGTCCCAGGGGAATTTCCAAGAGACCCAGTACTTC.

This rearrangement joins TRBV6-5 to TRBJ2-5; TRBD2 aligns across 11 bases. Per germline, CDR1 MNHEY and CDR2 SVGAGI. The length of the CDR3 is 16 residues. Trimming removed 4 bases from V and 1 base from J; junction bases left unmatched: 5. The CDR3 DNA reads as TGTGCCAGCAGTTTGTCTAGCGGGGGGTTCCAAGAGACCCAGTACTTC. Protein sequence: CASSLSSGGFQETQYF.

This chain joins TRBV19 and TRBJ2-7; 7 bases are shared with TRBD2. This CDR3 comprises 17 residues. Trimming cost V 3 bases and J 3 bases; bases outside gene matches: 14. Germline loops: CDR1 LNHDA, CDR2 SQIVND (reference sequence). CDR3 in DNA: TGTGCCAGTAGTATCCTCCCCCCGGAGGCGGGGGTCTACGAGCAGTACTTC. Encoded protein: CASSILPPEAGVYEQYF. Full variable domain (outside the CDR3, taken from reference TRBV19 and TRBJ2-7): DGGITQSPKYLFRKEGQNVTLSCEQNLNHDAMYWYRQDPGQGLRLIYYSQIVNDFQKGDIAEGYSVSREKKESFPLTVTSAQKNPTAFYLCASSILPPEAGVYEQYFGPGTRLTVT.

This clone was seen once. The CDR3 sequence is CASSLLTENTEAFF. The CDR3 region has the DNA TGTGCCAGCAGCCTCCTGACTGAGAACACTGAAGCTTTCTTT. This chain links TRBV28 with TRBJ1-1, with unresolved D. This CDR3 is built from 14 residues. Trimming took 6 bases from V and 1 from J, leaving 12 bases between them. Germline loops: CDR1 MDHEN, CDR2 SYDVKM. The whole variable domain, remainder taken from reference TRBV28 and TRBJ1-1, is DVKVTQSSRYLVKRTGEKVFLECVQDMDHENMFWYRQDPGLGLRLIYFSYDVKMKEKGDIPEGYSVSREKKERFSLILESASTNQTSMYLCASSLLTENTEAFFGQGTRLTVV.

CDR3 sequence (DNA): TGCAGCGTCCGCGGACTAGCGGGAGAAGAGACCCAGTACTTC. Protein: CSVRGLAGEETQYF. The rearrangement joins TRBV29-1 to TRBJ2-5, with 13 bases aligning to TRBD2. V trimming: 6 bases; J trimming: 3 bases; junction bases outside the gene matches: 4. The CDR3 is 14 amino acids. The germline CDR1 and CDR2 sequences are SQVTM and ANQGSEA.

The chain uses TRBV5-6 and TRBJ2-1; 7 bases are shared with TRBD1. This CDR3 has 12 amino acids. V lost 0 bases, J lost 11 bases, and 2 bases stayed unmatched. The germline V gene encodes CDR1 SGHDT and CDR2 YYEEEE. The CDR3 region has the DNA TGTGCCAGCAGCTTGGCGACAGGGCAGCAGTTCTTC. Translated: CASSLATGQQFF.

The rearrangement uses TRBV4-2 and TRBJ2-5; 11 bases are a match to TRBD2. The junction had 3 bases not matched to a gene; V was cut back by 1 base and J by 5 bases. The CDR3 loop spans 15 amino acids. CDR1 LGHNA and CDR2 YNFKEQ come from the germline V gene. CDR3 sequence (DNA): TGTGCCAGCAGCCAAGCAACTAGCGGGAGTGAGACCCAGTACTTC. Translating it yields CASSQATSGSETQYF.

The chain uses TRBV2 and TRBJ2-1, with TRBD1 matching over 7 bases. In germline, CDR1 is SNHLY, CDR2 FYNNEI. The CDR3 has 15 residues. With 7 bases clipped from V and 0 bases from J, the junction kept 6 bases outside the gene matches. CDR3 bases: TGTGCCAGCAAAGACAGGGCGAGCTCCTACAATGAGCAGTTCTTC. It is translated as CASKDRASSYNEQFF. The full variable domain, in which reference TRBV2 and TRBJ2-1 provide the parts outside the CDR3, is EPEVTQTPSHQVTQMGQEVILRCVPISNHLYFYWYRQILGQKVEFLVSFYNNEISEKSEIFDDQFSVERPDGSNFTLKIRSTKLEDSAMYFCASKDRASSYNEQFFGPGTRLTVL.

The rearrangement joins TRBV29-1 to TRBJ2-3, with TRBD1 identical over 7 bases. The V gene end was trimmed by 5 bases and the J gene end by 3 bases; junction bases not matched to a gene: 5. There are 13 residues in the CDR3. Germline loops: CDR1 SQVTM, CDR2 ANQGSEA. The CDR3 DNA reads TGCAGCGTTAGGGGGCGAGGGACAGATACGCAGTATTTT. Its translation is CSVRGRGTDTQYF.

This clone came up once. V is TRBV21-1 and J is TRBJ2-7; no check of the table's D call, TRBD2, against the DNA was made. TRBV21-1 is designated a pseudogene. The CDR3 is 12 amino acids. CDR3 sequence (DNA): TGTGCCGGCCCGAGCGGACCGCACGAGCAGTACTTC. Protein: CAGPSGPHEQYF.

This chain links TRBV27 with TRBJ2-1, with TRBD2 matching 8 bases. This CDR3 is built from 16 residues. The germline CDR1 and CDR2 sequences are MNHEY and SMNVEV (reference sequence). After removal of 4 bases from V and 10 bases from J, the junction contained 15 bases not matched to a gene. As DNA, the CDR3 is TGTGCCAGCAGTTCTCGGGGGGGGGCTTCTAAGGAGGAGCAGTTCTTC. Translated, it gives CASSSRGGASKEEQFF.

The J gene is TRBJ1-3, the V gene TRBV6-1; maybe TRBD1 (5 bases). Trimming removed 2 bases at V and 0 bases at J, with 17 bases between. The CDR3 consists of 18 residues. The germline CDR1 and CDR2 sequences are MNHNS and SASEGT. CDR3 region: CASSEFLDTTSSGNTIYF. In DNA, the CDR3 is TGTGCCAGCAGTGAATTCTTGGACACAACCTCCTCTGGAAACACCATATATTTT.

The chain joins TRBV5-4 to TRBJ2-3; 8 nucleotides align to TRBD1. The CDR3 length is 17 residues. With 3 bases clipped from V and 0 bases from J, the junction kept 9 bases outside the gene matches. From germline, CDR1 is SGHNT and CDR2 YYREEE (reference sequence). The CDR3 bases are TGTGCCAGCAGCTCCGGACAGGGAAAGTTAAGCACAGATACGCAGTATTTT. Amino acid sequence: CASSSGQGKLSTDTQYF.

V usage is TRBV19 and J usage is TRBJ2-1; 7 bases match TRBD2. The junction had 8 bases not matched to a gene; V was cut back by 7 bases and J by 5 bases. In germline, CDR1 is LNHDA, CDR2 SQIVND (reference sequence). This CDR3 contains 14 residues. CDR3 region: CASTLRGIDNEQFF. CDR3 coding DNA: TGTGCCAGTACTTTGCGGGGGATCGACAATGAGCAGTTCTTC.

The V and J genes are TRBV12-5 and TRBJ2-1; 11 bases line up with TRBD2. The CDR3 is 14 amino acids. V gave up 5 bases and J gave up 7 bases; unmatched junction bases: 4. The V gene's germline CDR1 is LGHNT and CDR2 FRNRAP. CDR3 amino acids: CASGLGLAVNEQFF. CDR3 in DNA: TGTGCTAGTGGTCTGGGACTAGCGGTGAATGAGCAGTTCTTC.

V usage is TRBV19 and J usage is TRBJ2-1; D is unclear. Germline V gives CDR1 LNHDA, CDR2 SQIVND (reference sequence). The germline V and J ends were trimmed by 2 bases and 9 bases, with 14 bases remaining between them. The CDR3 is 14 amino acids. The CDR3 sequence: CASSITSLVAEQFF. In nucleotides, the CDR3 is TGTGCCAGTAGTATAACCTCCCTAGTGGCTGAGCAGTTCTTC.

The J gene is TRBJ2-7, the V gene TRBV7-6; a weak D match, TRBD1 (6 bases). Germline assignment: CDR1 SGHVS and CDR2 FNYEAQ. The CDR3 sequence is 16 residues long. The ends were cut back, 5 bases at V and 0 bases at J, with 17 bases in the middle. CDR3 in amino acids: CASSPETGGPSYEQYF. As DNA, the CDR3 is TGTGCCAGCAGCCCCGAGACAGGCGGTCCCTCCTACGAGCAGTACTTC.